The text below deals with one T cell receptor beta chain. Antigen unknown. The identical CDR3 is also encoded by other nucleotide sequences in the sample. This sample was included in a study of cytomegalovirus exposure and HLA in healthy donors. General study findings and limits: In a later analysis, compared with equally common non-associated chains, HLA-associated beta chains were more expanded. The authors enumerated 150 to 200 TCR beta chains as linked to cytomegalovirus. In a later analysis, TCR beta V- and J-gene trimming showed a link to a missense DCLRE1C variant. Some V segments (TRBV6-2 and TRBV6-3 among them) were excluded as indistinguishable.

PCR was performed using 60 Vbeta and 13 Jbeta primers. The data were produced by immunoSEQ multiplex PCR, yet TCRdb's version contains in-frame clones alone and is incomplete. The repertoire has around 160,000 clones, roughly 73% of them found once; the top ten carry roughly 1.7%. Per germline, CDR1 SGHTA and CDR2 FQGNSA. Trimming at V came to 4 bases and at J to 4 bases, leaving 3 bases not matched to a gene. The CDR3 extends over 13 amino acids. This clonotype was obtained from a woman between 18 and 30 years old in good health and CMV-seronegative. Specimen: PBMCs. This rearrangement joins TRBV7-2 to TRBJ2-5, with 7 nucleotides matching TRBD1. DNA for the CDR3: TGTGCCAGCAGCTCCGGGACAGCAGAGACCCAGTACTTC. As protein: CASSSGTAETQYF.